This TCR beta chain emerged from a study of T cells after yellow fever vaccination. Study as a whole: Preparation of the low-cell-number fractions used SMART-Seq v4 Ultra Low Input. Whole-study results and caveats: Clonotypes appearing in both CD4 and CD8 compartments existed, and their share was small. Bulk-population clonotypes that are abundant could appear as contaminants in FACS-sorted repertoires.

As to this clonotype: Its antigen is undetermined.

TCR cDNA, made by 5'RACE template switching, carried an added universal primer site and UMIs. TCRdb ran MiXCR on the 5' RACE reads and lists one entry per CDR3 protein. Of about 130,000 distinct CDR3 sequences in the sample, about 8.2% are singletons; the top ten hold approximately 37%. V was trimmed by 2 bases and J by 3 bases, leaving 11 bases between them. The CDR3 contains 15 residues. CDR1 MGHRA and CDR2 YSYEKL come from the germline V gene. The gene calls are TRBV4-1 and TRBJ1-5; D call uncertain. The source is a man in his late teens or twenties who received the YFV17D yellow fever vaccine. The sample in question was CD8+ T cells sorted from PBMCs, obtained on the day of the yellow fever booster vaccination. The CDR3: CASSQNGLSNQPQHF. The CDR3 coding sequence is TGCGCCAGCAGCCAAAACGGGCTTTCCAATCAGCCCCAGCATTTT.